The 5 T cell receptor beta chains given below trace back to one sample, sequenced in a study of spatial heterogeneity in lung cancer. TCRdb passed the 5' RACE reads through MiXCR, listing each CDR3 protein once. The table records 35,000 to 50,000 distinct CDR3 sequences, 20% to 25% of them present only once. Documented time point: blood at routine non-recurrence follow-up after resection. The sequences come from PBMCs, collected at follow-up. These receptors all come from a female donor with early-stage non-small cell lung cancer.

The chain recombines TRBV7-8 with TRBJ2-3; 9 bases map to TRBD2. Germline V gene sequence: CDR1 SGHVS, CDR2 FQNEAQ. There are 18 residues in the CDR3. After removal of 3 bases from V and 2 bases from J, the junction contained 12 bases not matched to a gene. The CDR3 DNA sequence: TGTGCCAGCAGCTTGGGGTTAGCGGGGGTCCCCCACACAGATACGCAGTATTTT. Protein: CASSLGLAGVPHTDTQYF.

This clonotype was observed a handful of times. V usage is TRBV11-3 and J usage is TRBJ1-1; D perhaps matches TRBD1 (5 bases). V was clipped by 3 bases and J by 9 bases, with 11 bases between them. The CDR3 has 12 residues. Germline V gene lookup returns CDR1 SGHNT and CDR2 YENEEA. CDR3 sequence (DNA): TGTGCCAGCAGCTTGGGAGGGGACCAAGCTTTCTTT. It translates to CASSLGGDQAFF.

This chain uses TRBV2 with TRBJ2-2; no clear D. Trimming removed 6 bases from V and 4 bases from J, with 6 bases in between. The CDR3 runs 12 residues. CDR1 SNHLY and CDR2 FYNNEI come from the germline V gene. CDR3 in DNA: TGTGCCAGCAGGAGCCTCACCGGGGAGCTGTTTTTT. Its protein is CASRSLTGELFF.

The gene calls are TRBV7-3 and TRBJ2-1; D is uncertain. V was trimmed by 2 bases and J by 7 bases, leaving 12 bases between them. In germline, CDR1 is SGHTA, CDR2 FQGTGA. The CDR3 loop spans 14 amino acids. Written as DNA, the CDR3 is TGTGCCAGCAGCTTATTTAGTCCGACTAATGAGCAGTTCTTC. This encodes CASSLFSPTNEQFF.

J is TRBJ2-2 and V is TRBV9; possible D gene TRBD1, 5 bases. The germline V gene has CDR1 SGDLS and CDR2 YYNGEE. The CDR3 sequence is 15 residues long. Trimming pared 0 bases from V and 3 bases from J, leaving 9 bases between. Here the CDR3 reads CASSVVTDDTGELFF. DNA for the CDR3: TGTGCCAGCAGCGTAGTGACAGATGACACCGGGGAGCTGTTTTTT.